This T cell receptor beta chain is drawn from a study of metastatic and nonmetastatic thyroid tumors (dated by TCRdb to the early 2020s). In terms of the full investigation: Repertoires from peripheral blood and from tumor or nodule tissue samples of malignant and benign thyroid patients were compared. General conclusions and limits of the study: In both blood and tumor samples, malignant tumors were reported to have significantly higher TCR beta diversity than benign nodules.

To prepare the library, PCR was applied. Instrument on record: Illumina HiSeq 4000. High-throughput sequencing was used to profile the TCR beta-chain CDR3 region of every patient. The published analysis was carried out like this. A classifier to discriminate distant-metastatic papillary thyroid cancer patients was built from CDR3 differences across clinicopathological groups. To measure repertoire diversity the researchers used the Shannon index, while the Morisita-Horn index served to gauge how similar the tumor and blood repertoires were. Clones were called with MiXCR by TCRdb after fastp trimmed the public reads at Q25, and only in-frame beta chains were retained. It is TCRdb's table, rather than the study itself, that gives the V and J calls and clone size. In this sample the table shows roughly 23,000 clones, about 21% of which occur a single time. Of the sample, 10% to 15% is held by the ten largest clones.

V is pruned by 3 bases and J by 7 bases, leaving 16 bases of the junction without a gene match. CDR1 KGHDR and CDR2 SFDVKD are derived from the germline V gene. The CDR3 holds 18 amino acids from the cysteine to the phenylalanine. Only the CDR3 portion is preserved as DNA: 54 bases, with reading frame beginning at the first base. This clone was counted a single time. Its recognized antigen is unknown. Per-nucleotide qualities are absent, and no much larger clonotype sits a single base away. On its own, one read is weak support. No treatment had been received by any patient before thyroid surgery. Using T-cell receptor beta sequencing, the researchers looked back retrospectively at clinical samples from patients, gathered between about 2011 and 2019.

This receptor was taken from a male donor with papillary thyroid cancer or a benign thyroid nodule (not recorded which). Some clones in this sample may be carry-over from other donors' samples. The sequencing sample was made of blood. Here the chain combines TRBV24-1 and TRBJ2-1; 8 junctional bases match TRBD2. CDR3 loop: CATSDATSELRMRNEQFF. At the DNA level, the sequence is TGTGCCACCAGTGATGCGACTAGCGAGTTGCGTATGAGGAATGAGCAGTTCTTC.